The 5 T cell receptor beta chains below were found in one sample sequenced in a study of technical replicates of blood from several donors. Measured with immunoSEQ multiplex PCR; TCRdb has only the in-frame clones, and not every one. The sample shows about 16,000 clones, around 87% of them seen only once. Sequenced: PBMCs. The receptors originated from a human donor in good health.

The rearrangement links TRBV18 to TRBJ1-4; a weak D match, TRBD1 (6 bases). Trimming stripped 4 bases from V and 3 bases from J, with 12 bases between. CDR1 KGHSH and CDR2 LQKENI come from the germline V gene. CDR3 length equals 15 residues. CDR3 residues: CASSQRQVANEKLFF. In DNA, the CDR3 is TGTGCCAGCTCACAACGACAGGTCGCTAATGAAAAACTGTTTTTT.

This sequence joins TRBV10-3 and TRBJ2-1; perhaps TRBD1 as D (9 bases). The CDR3 consists of 14 residues. Germline CDR1 is ENHRY and CDR2 is SYGVKD. The germline V and J ends were trimmed by 10 bases and 7 bases, with 20 bases remaining between them. The CDR3 sequence: CATAGTGTSNEQFF. CDR3 DNA sequence: TGTGCCACCGCCGGGACAGGGACTAGTAATGAGCAGTTCTTC.

The CDR3 loop is CASSQDGASVDNEQFF. CDR3 nucleotide sequence: TGCGCCAGCAGCCAAGATGGGGCTAGCGTCGACAATGAGCAGTTCTTC. The chain couples TRBV4-1 to TRBJ2-1, with D possibly matching TRBD2 (6 bases). V was trimmed by 0 bases and J by 5 bases, leaving 14 bases between them. Per the germline V gene, CDR1 is MGHRA and CDR2 is YSYEKL. The CDR3 sequence is 16 residues long.

CDR3 nucleotides: TGTGCCAGCTCACCACGACAAGGTCTGACTGAAGCTTTCTTT. Residues: CASSPRQGLTEAFF. This chain connects TRBV18 to TRBJ1-1; D not resolved. Germline lookup yields CDR1 KGHSH and CDR2 LQKENI. V was cut by 1 base and J by 5 bases, with 11 bases left in between. The CDR3 is 14 amino acids.

This clone appeared once. The chain uses TRBV7-2 and TRBJ1-5; 7 positions agree with TRBD1. Germline CDR1 reads SGHTA; CDR2 reads FQGNSA. V trimming: 5 bases; J trimming: 5 bases; junction bases outside the gene matches: 3. There are 13 residues in the CDR3. Here the CDR3 DNA reads TGTGCCAGCAGCACCCAGGGGGATCAGCCCCAGCATTTT. Translation: CASSTQGDQPQHF.